This TCR beta chain was recorded in a study of blood T cell repertoires in COVID-19. Across the study: The United States, Italy and Spain were the sources of the acute and convalescent COVID-19 samples.

CDR3 size: 13 residues. Germline-derived CDR1 and CDR2 are LGHDT and YNNKEL (reference sequence). V lost 7 bases and J 4 bases, leaving 10 bases between the germline ends. Original analysis: Estimated nucleated cell counts came from reference gene primer amplification. Using immunoSEQ multiplex PCR, the repertoire was profiled, and TCRdb retains in-frame clones only, with some absent. V, J and clone size were drawn from that table, and D and trimming were deduced from the DNA. The table has some 14,000 clones, around 86% seen once. This receptor was taken from a man aged 55 to 70 with acute or convalescent COVID-19. The V and J genes are TRBV3-1 (or the pseudogene TRBV3-2) and TRBJ2-2; D not resolved. Sequenced: peripheral blood. The CDR3 loop reads CASKLSVTGELFF. The CDR3 nucleotides are TGTGCCAGCAAGTTGTCGGTCACCGGGGAGCTGTTTTTT.